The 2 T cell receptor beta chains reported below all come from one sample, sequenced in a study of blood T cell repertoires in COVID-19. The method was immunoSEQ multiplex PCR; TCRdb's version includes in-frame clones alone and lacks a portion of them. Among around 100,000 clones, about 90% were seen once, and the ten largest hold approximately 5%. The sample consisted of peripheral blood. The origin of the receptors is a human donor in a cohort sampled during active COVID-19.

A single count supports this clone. CDR3 loop: CATPGTLIHEQYF. The CDR3 DNA reads as TGTGCCACGCCTGGGACTCTCATCCACGAGCAGTACTTC. The chain employs TRBV6-5 and TRBJ2-7, with D perhaps matching TRBD2 (6 bases). Trimming pared 10 bases from V and 5 bases from J, leaving 18 bases between. The germline V gene encodes CDR1 MNHEY and CDR2 SVGAGI. The CDR3 sequence is 13 residues long.

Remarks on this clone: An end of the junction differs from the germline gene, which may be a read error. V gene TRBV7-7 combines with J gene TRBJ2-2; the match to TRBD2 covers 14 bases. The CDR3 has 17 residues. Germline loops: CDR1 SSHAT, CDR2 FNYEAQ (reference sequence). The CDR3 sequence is CASSSDGTSGSAGELFF. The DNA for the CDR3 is TGTGCTAGCAGCTCGGACGGGACTAGCGGGAGCGCCGGGGAGCTGTTTTTT. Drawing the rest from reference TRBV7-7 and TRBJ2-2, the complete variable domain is GAGVSQSPRYKVTKRGQDVTLRCDPISSHATLYWYQQALGQGPEFLTYFNYEAQPDKSGLPSDRFSAERPEGSISTLTIQRTEQRDSAMYRCASSSDGTSGSAGELFFGEGSRLTVL.